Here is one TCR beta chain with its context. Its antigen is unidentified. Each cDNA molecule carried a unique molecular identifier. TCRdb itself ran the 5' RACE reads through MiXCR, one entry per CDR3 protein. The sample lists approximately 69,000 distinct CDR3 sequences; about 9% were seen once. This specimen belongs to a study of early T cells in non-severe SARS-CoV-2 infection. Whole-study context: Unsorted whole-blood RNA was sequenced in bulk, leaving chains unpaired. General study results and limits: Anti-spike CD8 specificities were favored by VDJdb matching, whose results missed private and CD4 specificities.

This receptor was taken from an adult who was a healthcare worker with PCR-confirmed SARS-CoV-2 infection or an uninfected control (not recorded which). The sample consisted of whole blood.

This CDR3 is CASSPEAFYGTQYF. In nucleotides, the CDR3 is TGTGCCAGCAGCCCCGAAGCTTTTTACGGTACGCAGTATTTT. The rearrangement links TRBV7-2 to TRBJ2-3; no clear D gene. The CDR3 covers 14 residues. V lost 5 bases and J 8 bases, leaving 17 bases between the germline ends. Germline values: CDR1 SGHTA, CDR2 FQGNSA.